The 32 T cell receptor beta chains reported below all come from one sample, sequenced in a study of blood T cell repertoires in COVID-19. TCRdb's copy holds only in-frame clones and misses some; the assay was immunoSEQ multiplex PCR. The sample includes fewer than 200,000 clones, around 86% of them seen just once. The sample taken for sequencing was peripheral blood. The receptors shown here come from a woman in her seventies with COVID-19, enrolled during active disease.

This clone was counted a few times. The gene calls are TRBV7-9 and TRBJ2-7, with D perhaps matching TRBD2 (6 bases). The CDR3 length is 13 residues. Trimming left V 1 base short and J 4 bases short, with 8 bases between. Germline CDR1 reads SEHNR; CDR2 reads FQNEAQ (reference sequence). The CDR3 region has the DNA TGTGCCAGCAGCTTAGACGGGACTTACGAGCAGTACTTC. Translating gives CASSLDGTYEQYF.

This chain joins TRBV18 and TRBJ2-7, with TRBD2 identical over 7 bases. CDR3 size: 14 residues. Germline assignment: CDR1 KGHSH and CDR2 LQKENI. The V segment lost 3 bases and the J segment 3 bases; nucleotides outside the gene matches: 5. The CDR3 nucleotides read TGTGCCAGCTCACCCGCAGGGAGGGACTACGAGCAGTACTTC. It specifies CASSPAGRDYEQYF.

The genes are TRBV28 and TRBJ2-7; 11 bases are a match to TRBD1. The CDR3 runs to 15 residues. The V gene end was trimmed by 3 bases and the J gene end by 5 bases; junction bases not matched to a gene: 6. CDR1 is MDHEN, CDR2 SYDVKM, per germline. The CDR3 loop reads CASSFPGTGGHEQYF. The CDR3 nucleotides are TGTGCCAGCAGTTTCCCCGGGACAGGGGGTCACGAGCAGTACTTC.

This rearrangement joins TRBV5-1 to TRBJ2-1, with unresolved D. Per germline, CDR1 SGHRS and CDR2 YFSETQ. Trimming took 4 bases from V and 4 from J, leaving 6 bases between them. This CDR3 is 12 amino acids long. CDR3 protein: CASSVNYNEQFF. In DNA form, the CDR3 reads TGCGCCAGCAGCGTCAATTACAATGAGCAGTTCTTC.

This chain uses TRBV5-1 with TRBJ1-1; D is unresolved. Germline V lookup: CDR1 SGHRS, CDR2 YFSETQ. This CDR3 has 14 amino acids. The V and J ends lost 2 bases and 3 bases respectively, with 11 bases between them. CDR3 sequence: CASSLNYGDTEAFF. CDR3 sequence (DNA): TGCGCCAGCAGCTTAAACTACGGGGACACTGAAGCTTTCTTT.

This clone was observed a handful of times. The chain employs TRBV28 and TRBJ2-1, with 9 positions matching TRBD2. The CDR3 loop spans 13 amino acids. V lost 10 bases and J lost 7; bases outside the gene matches: 8. Per germline, CDR1 MDHEN and CDR2 SYDVKM. CDR3 protein: CATGLAGGNEQFF. Here the CDR3 DNA reads TGTGCCACGGGACTAGCTGGGGGGAATGAGCAGTTCTTC.

The rearrangement uses TRBV28 and TRBJ2-3; 13 nucleotides agree with TRBD2. This CDR3 is 17 amino acids long. Germline CDR1 reads MDHEN; CDR2 reads SYDVKM. V lost 5 bases to trimming and J lost 2 bases; unmatched junction nucleotides: 7. The CDR3 loop reads CASSLMGLAGNTDTQYF. CDR3 sequence (DNA): TGTGCCAGCAGTCTCATGGGACTAGCGGGAAACACAGATACGCAGTATTTT. Drawing the rest from reference TRBV28 and TRBJ2-3, the complete variable domain is DVKVTQSSRYLVKRTGEKVFLECVQDMDHENMFWYRQDPGLGLRLIYFSYDVKMKEKGDIPEGYSVSREKKERFSLILESASTNQTSMYLCASSLMGLAGNTDTQYFGPGTRLTVL.

The chain recombines TRBV24-1 with TRBJ2-3, with 7 bases that match TRBD2. CDR3 size: 15 residues. V lost 6 bases to trimming and J lost 3 bases; unmatched junction nucleotides: 8. Germline CDR1 reads KGHDR; CDR2 reads SFDVKD. The CDR3 bases are TGTGCCACCAGTTGGGGGGGAAGAGGGACAGATACGCAGTATTTT. Translated: CATSWGGRGTDTQYF.

V and J are TRBV7-2 and TRBJ2-3; 7 bases fit TRBD1. V lost 4 bases to trimming and J lost 3 bases; unmatched junction nucleotides: 4. Germline V gene data show CDR1 as SGHTA and CDR2 as FQGNSA. The CDR3 is 14 amino acids. The CDR3 region has the DNA TGTGCCAGCAGCTCGACAGGGAGAACAGATACGCAGTATTTT. Translated: CASSSTGRTDTQYF. Using reference TRBV7-2 and TRBJ2-3 for the parts outside the CDR3, the full variable domain is GAGVSQSPSNKVTEKGKDVELRCDPISGHTALYWYRQSLGQGLEFLIYFQGNSAPDKSGLPSDRFSAERTGGSVSTLTIQRTQQEDSAVYLCASSSTGRTDTQYFGPGTRLTVL.

The genes are TRBV7-8 and TRBJ2-7; TRBD2 agrees at 13 bases. The germline V gene encodes CDR1 SGHVS and CDR2 FQNEAQ. This CDR3 is 16 amino acids long. Trimming took 5 bases from V and 9 from J; bases not matched to a gene: 13. CDR3 DNA: TGTGCCAGCAGCGGGGGCGGGACTAGCGGGACCCTGGGGCAGTACTTC. This gives the protein CASSGGGTSGTLGQYF.

The genes are TRBV11-2 and TRBJ1-2, with D maybe TRBD1 (5 bases). V lost 5 bases to trimming and J lost 2 bases, with 12 bases between them. CDR1 and CDR2 (germline): SGHAT, FQNNGV. The CDR3 extends over 14 amino acids. Here the CDR3 reads CASSRQTANYGYTF. The CDR3 region has the DNA TGTGCCAGCAGCCGCCAGACAGCCAACTATGGCTACACCTTC.

In the case of this clone: Other DNA sequences in the sample encode the same CDR3. The rearrangement joins TRBV19 to TRBJ2-1, with 9 nucleotides matching TRBD2. Germline-derived CDR1 and CDR2 are LNHDA and SQIVND (reference sequence). This CDR3 spans 14 amino acids. Germline trimming cut 5 bases from V and 4 bases from J; bases unmatched to any gene: 3. The CDR3 DNA is TGTGCCAGTAGTCGACTAGCGGATTACAATGAGCAGTTCTTC. Protein sequence: CASSRLADYNEQFF.

V is TRBV27 and J is TRBJ2-1; 14 positions match TRBD2. V dropped 7 bases and J dropped 10; count of bases not matched to a gene: 12. The germline V gene encodes CDR1 MNHEY and CDR2 SMNVEV (reference sequence). This CDR3 region has 16 residues. CDR3 protein: CASIPPGLAGAGEQFF. The CDR3 DNA reads TGTGCCAGCATCCCACCGGGACTAGCGGGAGCTGGCGAGCAGTTCTTC.

The rearrangement uses TRBV6-2 or TRBV6-3 and TRBJ2-1; 12 bases are a match to TRBD2. V gave up 6 bases and J gave up 6 bases; unmatched junction bases: 9. The CDR3 runs 16 residues. Germline V gene sequence: CDR1 MNHEY, CDR2 SVGEGT. CDR3: CASSSLAGGFSNEQFF. The DNA of the CDR3 is TGTGCCAGCAGCTCCCTAGCGGGAGGGTTTTCCAATGAGCAGTTCTTC.

The genes are TRBV5-1 and TRBJ2-2; TRBD1 matches 9 bases. Germline assignment: CDR1 SGHRS and CDR2 YFSETQ. The length of the CDR3 is 15 residues. J lost 0 bases, V lost 4 bases, and 1 base had no gene match. The CDR3 is CASSRTGANTGELFF. CDR3 coding DNA: TGCGCCAGCAGCAGGACAGGGGCGAACACCGGGGAGCTGTTTTTT. The full variable domain, with the rest looked up from reference TRBV5-1 and TRBJ2-2, is KAGVTQTPRYLIKTRGQQVTLSCSPISGHRSVSWYQQTPGQGLQFLFEYFSETQRNKGNFPGRFSGRQFSNSRSEMNVSTLELGDSALYLCASSRTGANTGELFFGEGSRLTVL.

V gene TRBV7-8 combines with J gene TRBJ2-4; TRBD2 might be the D (6 bases). The germline gives CDR1 SGHVS, CDR2 FQNEAQ. The CDR3 is 12 residues long. Trimming shortened V by 7 bases and J by 7 bases, and 11 bases separated the two germline ends. The CDR3 nucleotides read TGTGCCAGCAACTCGGAGGGTAACATTCAGTACTTC. It is translated as CASNSEGNIQYF.

This chain joins TRBV11-2 and TRBJ2-5; 7 bases line up with TRBD2. Germline-derived CDR1 and CDR2 are SGHAT and FQNNGV. With 2 bases clipped from V and 0 bases from J, the junction kept 3 bases outside the gene matches. This CDR3 is 15 amino acids long. CDR3 region: CASSLMGGNQETQYF. DNA for the CDR3: TGTGCCAGCAGCTTAATGGGGGGGAACCAAGAGACCCAGTACTTC.

The chain joins TRBV19 to TRBJ1-2; 7 nucleotides match TRBD1. Trimming removed 5 bases from V and 4 bases from J; junction bases left unmatched: 10. There are 15 residues in the CDR3. The germline CDR1 and CDR2 sequences are LNHDA and SQIVND (reference sequence). The CDR3 bases are TGTGCCAGTAGTGTTCAACAGGGGCTGGGCTATGGCTACACCTTC. Translating it yields CASSVQQGLGYGYTF.

The chain has TRBV6-5 and TRBJ2-1, with D maybe TRBD2 (5 bases). Per germline, CDR1 MNHEY and CDR2 SVGAGI. V was shortened by 6 bases and J by 7 bases, with 13 bases between the two germline ends. The CDR3 spans 13 residues. The CDR3 loop is CASRPGVGNEQFF. The CDR3 DNA is TGTGCCAGCAGGCCCGGGGTAGGGAATGAGCAGTTCTTC.

The chain links TRBV5-6 to TRBJ1-4; possible D gene TRBD1, 5 bases. The germline gives CDR1 SGHDT, CDR2 YYEEEE. With 2 bases removed from V and 3 bases from J, the gap between germline ends came to 11 bases. CDR3 length: 15 residues. CDR3 coding DNA: TGTGCCAGCAGCTTCCGTTGGGGGGCTAATGAAAAACTGTTTTTT. Translating gives CASSFRWGANEKLFF.

The chain carries TRBV5-1 and TRBJ2-7, with no clear D. V was cut by 4 bases and J by 6 bases, with 14 bases left in between. This CDR3 has 13 residues. The V gene's germline CDR1 is SGHRS and CDR2 YFSETQ. The CDR3 DNA reads TGCGCCAGCAGCCTCAGTCAACCGTTCGAGCAGTACTTC. This gives the protein CASSLSQPFEQYF.

This chain's CDR3 is CASSRLADNTGELFF. CDR3 in DNA: TGTGCCAGTAGTAGGCTAGCGGACAACACCGGGGAGCTGTTTTTT. The chain links TRBV19 to TRBJ2-2; 7 bases fit TRBD2. V dropped 4 bases and J dropped 2; count of bases not matched to a gene: 4. Per germline, CDR1 LNHDA and CDR2 SQIVND (reference sequence). This CDR3 spans 15 amino acids.

In DNA form, the CDR3 reads TGTGCCAGCAACCCAACCGCCGGGGGGGCGGATGGCTACACCTTC. Translated, it gives CASNPTAGGADGYTF. The chain couples TRBV28 to TRBJ1-2; D may be TRBD1 (6 bases). CDR1 and CDR2 from the germline V gene are MDHEN and SYDVKM. V was trimmed by 7 bases and J by 6 bases, leaving 21 bases between them. CDR3 length equals 15 residues.

The gene calls are TRBV11-3 and TRBJ2-1, with 7 bases matching TRBD1. This CDR3 is 13 amino acids long. V shed 5 bases, J shed 7 bases, and the junction held 5 bases outside the gene matches. Per germline, CDR1 SGHNT and CDR2 YENEEA. In DNA form, the CDR3 reads TGTGCCAGCAGCCTTGACAGGGTTAATGAGCAGTTCTTC. Amino acid sequence: CASSLDRVNEQFF.

The chain uses TRBV5-1 and TRBJ2-1; 10 bases are a match to TRBD2. V dropped 3 bases and J dropped 12; count of bases not matched to a gene: 15. Germline-derived CDR1 and CDR2 are SGHRS and YFSETQ. The CDR3 is 16 residues long. The CDR3 bases are TGCGCCAGCAGCTCTACAGGGGCTAGCGGGAGCGTCAGGCAGTTCTTC. This sequence encodes CASSSTGASGSVRQFF. Filled out from reference TRBV5-1 and TRBJ2-1, the complete variable domain reads KAGVTQTPRYLIKTRGQQVTLSCSPISGHRSVSWYQQTPGQGLQFLFEYFSETQRNKGNFPGRFSGRQFSNSRSEMNVSTLELGDSALYLCASSSTGASGSVRQFFGPGTRLTVL.

The chain is built from TRBV28 and TRBJ1-5, with TRBD1 matching over 7 bases. Germline assignment: CDR1 MDHEN and CDR2 SYDVKM. This CDR3 has 13 amino acids. CDR3 loop: CAEGARGNQPQHF. The CDR3, as DNA: TGTGCGGAGGGGGCCCGAGGCAATCAGCCCCAGCATTTT.

The J gene is TRBJ2-2, the V gene TRBV28; 11 positions match TRBD2. Germline trimming cut 2 bases from V and 5 bases from J; bases unmatched to any gene: 1. The CDR3 loop spans 15 amino acids. Germline CDR1 is MDHEN and CDR2 is SYDVKM. The CDR3 nucleotides read TGTGCCAGCAGTTTAGGGACTAGCGGTACCGGGGAGCTGTTTTTT. Its translation is CASSLGTSGTGELFF.

The DNA for the CDR3 is TGTGCCAGCACCCTTCTAACCGGGAGTCGAAGGGAGCTGTTTTTT. Translation: CASTLLTGSRRELFF. The chain recombines TRBV11-2 with TRBJ2-2; maybe TRBD2 (6 bases). This CDR3 region has 15 residues. The V and J ends lost 7 bases and 9 bases respectively, with 21 bases between them. Germline-derived CDR1 and CDR2 are SGHAT and FQNNGV.

The V call is TRBV19, the J call TRBJ2-7; TRBD2 aligns across 11 bases. The trim removed 5 bases at V and 0 bases at J, leaving 3 bases unmatched. The germline V gene has CDR1 LNHDA and CDR2 SQIVND (reference sequence). There are 15 residues in the CDR3. As DNA, the CDR3 is TGTGCCAGTAGTGAGACTAGCGGGGCCTCCTACGAGCAGTACTTC. This translates into CASSETSGASYEQYF.

The J gene is TRBJ2-1, the V gene TRBV5-1, with TRBD2 as a possible D gene (6 bases). From germline, CDR1 is SGHRS and CDR2 YFSETQ. The V end lost 0 bases, the J end lost 0 bases, and 13 bases lay between the germline ends. The length of the CDR3 is 17 residues. CDR3 DNA sequence: TGCGCCAGCAGCTTGGGGGTAGCGGTGACCTCCTACAATGAGCAGTTCTTC. Its translation is CASSLGVAVTSYNEQFF.

This clone was seen many times. This chain connects TRBV6-2 or TRBV6-3 to TRBJ2-3; 7 bases align to TRBD2. The V and J ends lost 0 bases and 6 bases, in that order; junction bases with no gene match: 6. Per germline, CDR1 MNHEY and CDR2 SVGEGT. This CDR3 has 15 residues. The DNA for the CDR3 is TGTGCCAGCAGTTACTCGACTGAAGCGGGGGATACGCAGTATTTT. Translated, it gives CASSYSTEAGDTQYF.

V is TRBV21-1 and J is TRBJ1-1. TRBV21-1 is designated a pseudogene. The CDR3 spans 17 residues. This chain's CDR3 is CASSKEGRGDLNTEAFF. Written as DNA, the CDR3 is TGTGCCAGCAGCAAAGAGGGGAGGGGGGATTTGAACACTGAAGCTTTCTTT.